This is a list of T cell receptor beta chains from one sample in a study of alternative splicing in chronic myeloid leukemia remission. After re-calling the bulk RNA-seq reads, TCRdb lists one entry per CDR3 protein, DNA absent. This repertoire shows 710 or so distinct CDR3 sequences, 95% to 98% found once; its top ten account for under 4%. The sample consisted of PBMCs or total blood leukocytes (not recorded which), taken at diagnosis. The receptors were gathered from an adult with chronic myeloid leukemia. The CDR3 runs from the conserved cysteine through the conserved F or W. Size tells how often a clone was seen (once, few, many) or the class of an expanded clone, and some rows leave it out.

abundance: NA; v_gene: TRBV12-3/TRBV12-4; j_gene: TRBJ1-1; CDR3aa: CASSLMGYQNTEAFF
abundance: NA; v_gene: TRBV20-1; j_gene: TRBJ2-3; CDR3aa: CSASSGRTDTQYF
abundance: NA; v_gene: TRBV28; j_gene: TRBJ2-1; CDR3aa: CASSLRGLVNNEQFF
abundance: NA; v_gene: TRBV2; j_gene: TRBJ2-1; CDR3aa: CASRLAGNEQFF
abundance: NA; v_gene: TRBV30; j_gene: TRBJ2-1; CDR3aa: CAWNLDWSSYNEQFF
abundance: once; v_gene: TRBV27; j_gene: TRBJ2-3; CDR3aa: CASSFIAGGGRRTDTQYF
abundance: NA; v_gene: TRBV29-1; j_gene: TRBJ1-4; CDR3aa: CSVELSRPEKLFF
abundance: once; v_gene: TRBV24-1; j_gene: TRBJ2-2; CDR3aa: CATSDFSGGELFF
abundance: NA; v_gene: TRBV6-2/TRBV6-3; j_gene: TRBJ2-1; CDR3aa: CASSYAKTGATSAYNEQFF
abundance: once; v_gene: TRBV3-1; j_gene: TRBJ2-1; CDR3aa: CASSQVRGDGEQFF
abundance: NA; v_gene: TRBV11-3; j_gene: TRBJ2-7; CDR3aa: CASSLGLLPSYEQYF
abundance: NA; v_gene: TRBV28; j_gene: TRBJ1-5; CDR3aa: CASSSSDRGINQPQHF